This note documents a single TCR beta chain sequence. The data are from a study of cytomegalovirus exposure and HLA in healthy donors. This CDR3 region has 13 residues. Germline V gene lookup returns CDR1 KGHSH and CDR2 LQKENI. The germline V and J ends were trimmed by 4 bases and 2 bases, with 9 bases remaining between them. The data were produced by immunoSEQ multiplex PCR, yet TCRdb's version contains in-frame clones alone and is incomplete. The sample consists of roughly 120,000 clones, 75% to 90% of them appearing once. The specimen sequenced was PBMCs. The J gene is TRBJ2-7, the V gene TRBV18; TRBD1 is a possible D gene (5 bases). The TCR was taken from a man aged 18 to 35 in good health and CMV-seropositive. DNA for the CDR3: TGTGCCAGCTCACGTCAGGGAACCTACGAGCAGTACTTC. Translating it yields CASSRQGTYEQYF.